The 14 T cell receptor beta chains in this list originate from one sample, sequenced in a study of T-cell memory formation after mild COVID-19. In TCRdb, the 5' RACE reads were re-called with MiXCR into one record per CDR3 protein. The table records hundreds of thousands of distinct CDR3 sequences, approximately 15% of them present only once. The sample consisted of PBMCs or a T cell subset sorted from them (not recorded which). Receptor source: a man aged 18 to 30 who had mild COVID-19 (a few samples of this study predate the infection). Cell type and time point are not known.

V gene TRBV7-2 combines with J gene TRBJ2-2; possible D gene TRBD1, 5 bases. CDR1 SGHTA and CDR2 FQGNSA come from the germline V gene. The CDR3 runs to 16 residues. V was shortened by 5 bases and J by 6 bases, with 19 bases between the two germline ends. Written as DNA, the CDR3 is TGTGCCAGCAGCCCTGGGTGGGGCTTGGGCCCCGGGGAGCTGTTTTTT. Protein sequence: CASSPGWGLGPGELFF.

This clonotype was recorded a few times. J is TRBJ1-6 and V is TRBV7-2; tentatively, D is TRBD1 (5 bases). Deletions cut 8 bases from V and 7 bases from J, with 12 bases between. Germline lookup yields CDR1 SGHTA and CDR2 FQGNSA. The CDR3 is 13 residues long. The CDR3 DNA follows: TGTGCCAGCGAACGGGGACCCAATTCACCCCTCCACTTT. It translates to CASERGPNSPLHF.

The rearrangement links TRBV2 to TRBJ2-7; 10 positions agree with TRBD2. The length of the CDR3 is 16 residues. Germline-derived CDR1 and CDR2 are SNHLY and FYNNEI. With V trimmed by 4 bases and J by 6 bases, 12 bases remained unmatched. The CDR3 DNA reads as TGTGCCAGCAGTGGCCCTCTCGGATTAGCGGGGGGCGAGCAGTACTTC. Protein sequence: CASSGPLGLAGGEQYF.

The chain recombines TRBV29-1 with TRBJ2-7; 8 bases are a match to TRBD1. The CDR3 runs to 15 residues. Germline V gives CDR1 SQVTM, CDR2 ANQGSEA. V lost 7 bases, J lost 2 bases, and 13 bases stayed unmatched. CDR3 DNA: TGCAGCGCCGAAGTTGGACAGGGTGTGCCCTACGAGCAGTACTTC. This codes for CSAEVGQGVPYEQYF.

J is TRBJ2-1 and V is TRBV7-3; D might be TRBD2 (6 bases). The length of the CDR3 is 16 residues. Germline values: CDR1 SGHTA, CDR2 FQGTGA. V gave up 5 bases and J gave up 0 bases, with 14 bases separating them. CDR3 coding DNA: TGTGCCAGCAGCGAATGGGCTAGCGCCTCCTACAATGAGCAGTTCTTC. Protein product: CASSEWASASYNEQFF.

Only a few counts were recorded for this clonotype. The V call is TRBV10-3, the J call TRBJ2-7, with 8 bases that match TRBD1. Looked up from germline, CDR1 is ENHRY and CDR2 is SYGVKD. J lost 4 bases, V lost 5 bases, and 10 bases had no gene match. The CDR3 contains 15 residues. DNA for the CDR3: TGTGCCATCAGTAAGGGACAGGTGGGTTTATACGAGCAGTACGTC. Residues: CAISKGQVGLYEQYV.

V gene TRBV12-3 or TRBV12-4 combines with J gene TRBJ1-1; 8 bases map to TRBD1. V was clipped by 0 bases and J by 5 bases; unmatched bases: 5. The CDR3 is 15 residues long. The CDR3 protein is CASSLAPGGGTEAFF. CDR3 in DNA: TGTGCCAGCAGTTTAGCGCCAGGGGGCGGGACTGAAGCTTTCTTT.

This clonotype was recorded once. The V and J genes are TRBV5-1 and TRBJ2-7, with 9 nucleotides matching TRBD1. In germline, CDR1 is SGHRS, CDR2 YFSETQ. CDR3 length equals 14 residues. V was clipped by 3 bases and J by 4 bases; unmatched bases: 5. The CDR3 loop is CASSWGDRAYEQYF. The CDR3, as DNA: TGCGCCAGCAGCTGGGGGGACAGGGCGTACGAGCAGTACTTC.

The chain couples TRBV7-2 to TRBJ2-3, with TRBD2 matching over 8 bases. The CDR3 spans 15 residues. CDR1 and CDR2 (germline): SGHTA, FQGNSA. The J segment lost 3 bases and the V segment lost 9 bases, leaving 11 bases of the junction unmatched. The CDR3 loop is CARRPPGLETDTQYF. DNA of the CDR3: TGTGCCAGAAGACCGCCGGGACTAGAGACAGATACGCAGTATTTT.

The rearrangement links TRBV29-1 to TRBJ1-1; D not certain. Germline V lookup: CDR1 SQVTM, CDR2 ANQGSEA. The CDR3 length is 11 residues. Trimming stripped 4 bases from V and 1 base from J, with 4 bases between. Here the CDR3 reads CSVGQNTEAFF. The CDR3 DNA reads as TGCAGCGTTGGGCAGAACACTGAAGCTTTCTTT.

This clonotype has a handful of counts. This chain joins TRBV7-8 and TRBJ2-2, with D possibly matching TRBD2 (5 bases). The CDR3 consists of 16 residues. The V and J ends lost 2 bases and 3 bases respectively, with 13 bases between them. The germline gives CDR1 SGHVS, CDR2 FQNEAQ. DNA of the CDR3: TGTGCCAGCAGCTTACTTAGGGCTAGCTACACCGGGGAGCTGTTTTTT. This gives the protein CASSLLRASYTGELFF.

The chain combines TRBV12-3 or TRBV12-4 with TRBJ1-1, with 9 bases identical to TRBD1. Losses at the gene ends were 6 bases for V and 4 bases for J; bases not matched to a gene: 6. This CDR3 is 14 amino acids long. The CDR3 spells CASSGQGLLTEAFF. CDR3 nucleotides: TGTGCCAGCAGCGGACAGGGGTTGCTCACTGAAGCTTTCTTT.

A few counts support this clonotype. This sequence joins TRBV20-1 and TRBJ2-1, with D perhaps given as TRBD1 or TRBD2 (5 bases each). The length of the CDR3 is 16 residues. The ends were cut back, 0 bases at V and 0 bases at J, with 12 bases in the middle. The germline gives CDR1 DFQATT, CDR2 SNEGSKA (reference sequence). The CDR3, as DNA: TGCAGTGCTAGAGATCTGGCAGGGAGCTCCTACAATGAGCAGTTCTTC. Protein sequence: CSARDLAGSSYNEQFF.

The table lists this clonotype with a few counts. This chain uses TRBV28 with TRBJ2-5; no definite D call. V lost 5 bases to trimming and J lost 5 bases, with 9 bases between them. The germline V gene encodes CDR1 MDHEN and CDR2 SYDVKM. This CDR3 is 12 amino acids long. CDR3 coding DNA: TGTGCCAGCAGTAAGGTCAGGGAGACCCAGTACTTC. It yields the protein CASSKVRETQYF.